Sequencing of this TCR beta chain was carried out in a study of T-cell reconstitution after alpha-beta-depleted transplantation in children. Regarding the study as a whole: Expanded clones from the graft, numbering several hundred, reportedly supplied alpha-beta T cells about two months after transplant. When one year had passed after transplant, most T-cell counts and diversity came from newly produced T cells. It was surviving recipient T cells and thymic progenitors that gave some patients high TCRbeta diversity at day 60.

This clonotype was detected only a few times. The antigen is undetermined. The TCRbeta library incorporated unique molecular identifiers. A single record per CDR3 protein comes from TCRdb applying MiXCR to the PCR reads. This table holds 250,000 to 400,000 distinct CDR3 sequences, approximately 20% found once. The CDR3 spans 16 residues. V lost 5 bases to trimming and J lost 10 bases; unmatched junction nucleotides: 10. The V gene's germline CDR1 is LGHNT and CDR2 FRNRAP. The receptor's source is a male patient younger than 18 who had a stem cell transplant for acute lymphoblastic leukemia, so the T cells may come from the graft donor. This sequence joins TRBV12-5 and TRBJ2-1; 14 nucleotides agree with TRBD2. This specimen consisted of PBMCs, mostly from graft donor cells, obtained 180 days after TCRalphabeta/CD19-depleted stem cell transplant. The CDR3: CASGTPTSGRVHEQFF. In DNA, the CDR3 is TGTGCTAGTGGTACCCCGACTAGCGGGAGGGTACACGAGCAGTTCTTC.